The clone carrying this TCR beta chain was seen ten or more times. Its target is not known. Germline-derived CDR1 and CDR2 are SGHAT and FQNNGV. The length of the CDR3 is 13 residues. V gave up 5 bases and J gave up 2 bases, with 10 bases separating them. The data originate from a study of T cells in Graves' hyperthyroidism and ophthalmopathy. The source material, RNA transcripts, was used to amplify TCR beta CDR3 regions. First-round RT-PCR of the TCR CDR3 relied on the HTBI primer set. MiXCR, applied by TCRdb to the multiplex PCR reads, yields one record per CDR3 protein. The sample contains around 350,000 distinct CDR3 sequences, about 16% of which appear only once. Study results and limitations: Expanded thyroid clonotypes (above 0.001) were mostly also found in blood.

Diagnostic assessment was based on clinical symptoms, serum thyroxine and TRAb, thyroid ultrasound and orbital computed tomography. The source of the PBMCs was about 10 ml of fresh peripheral blood. Sample: blood. This chain joins TRBV11-2 and TRBJ2-7; D remains unclear. This clonotype was sampled from a woman aged 60-75 years with Graves' ophthalmopathy. The CDR3 bases are TGTGCCAGCAGCGAAATGGCGGCCTACGAGCAGTACTTC. Encoded protein: CASSEMAAYEQYF. Full variable domain (rest looked up from reference TRBV11-2 and TRBJ2-7): EAGVAQSPRYKIIEKRQSVAFWCNPISGHATLYWYQQILGQGPKLLIQFQNNGVVDDSQLPKDRFSAERLKGVDSTLKIQPAKLEDSAVYLCASSEMAAYEQYFGPGTRLTVT.